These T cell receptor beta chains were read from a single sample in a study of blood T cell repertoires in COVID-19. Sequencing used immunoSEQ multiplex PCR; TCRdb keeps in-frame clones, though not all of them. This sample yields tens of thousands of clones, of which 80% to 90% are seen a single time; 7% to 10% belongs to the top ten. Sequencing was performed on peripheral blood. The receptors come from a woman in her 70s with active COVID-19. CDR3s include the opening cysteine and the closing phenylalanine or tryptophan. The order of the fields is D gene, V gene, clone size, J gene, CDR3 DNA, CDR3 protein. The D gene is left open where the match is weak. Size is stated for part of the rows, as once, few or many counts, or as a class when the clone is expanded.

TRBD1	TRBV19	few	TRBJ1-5	TGTGCCAGTAGGGGGGGACAGGGCGGCAATCAGCCCCAGCATTTT	CASRGGQGGNQPQHF
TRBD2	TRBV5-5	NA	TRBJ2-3	TGTGCCAGCAGCTTGGCCGGGACTAGTGGGACGGGACTGGATACGCAGTATTTT	CASSLAGTSGTGLDTQYF
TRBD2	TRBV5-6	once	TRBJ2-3	TGTGCCAGCAGCTCGGCGGGGCGGGAGGATACGCAGTATTTT	CASSSAGREDTQYF
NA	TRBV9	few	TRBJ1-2	TGTGCCAGCAGCGGGGGGGGTAGCTATGGCTACACCTTC	CASSGGGSYGYTF
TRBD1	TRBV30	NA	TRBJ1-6	TGTGCCTGGAATCCAGGGGGTAATTCACCCCTCCACTTT	CAWNPGGNSPLHF
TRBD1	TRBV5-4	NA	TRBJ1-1	TGTGCCAGCAGCGCGAGACAGGGTCTGAACACTGAAGCTTTCTTT	CASSARQGLNTEAFF
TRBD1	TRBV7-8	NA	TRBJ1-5	TGTGCCAGCAGCTTAGGCGGGGACAGGCGATATCAGCCCCAGCATTTT	CASSLGGDRRYQPQHF
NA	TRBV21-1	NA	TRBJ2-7	TGTGCCAGCAGCACCGGGGGGTATTACACCTACGAGCAGTACTTC	CASSTGGYYTYEQYF
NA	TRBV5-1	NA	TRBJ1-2	TGCGCCAGCAGCCCCTGGACAGAGATAAACTATGGCTACACCTTC	CASSPWTEINYGYTF
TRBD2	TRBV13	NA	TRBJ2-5	TGTGCCAGCAGCAAATCACCAGGACTAGCGGACTTGTGGGGGACCCAGTACTTC	CASSKSPGLADLWGTQYF
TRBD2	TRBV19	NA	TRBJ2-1	TGTGCCAGTAGTATTGGTCGAAGTAGCGGGAGTGACAATGAGCAGTTCTTC	CASSIGRSSGSDNEQFF
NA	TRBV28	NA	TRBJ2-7	TGTGCCAGCAGTCCCGAGCGGATGCAGTACTTC	CASSPERMQYF
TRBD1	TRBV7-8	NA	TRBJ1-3	TGTGCCAGCAGCTACGACAGGGAAACTGGAAACACCATATATTTT	CASSYDRETGNTIYF
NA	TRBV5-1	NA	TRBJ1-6	TGCGCCAGCAGCTTCGTCCCGCCCAGCTCCTATAATTCACCCCTCCACTTT	CASSFVPPSSYNSPLHF
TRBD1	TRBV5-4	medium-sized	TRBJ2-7	TGTGCCAGCGACACGGCAGGGGGCAGATCCTACGAGCAGTACTTC	CASDTAGGRSYEQYF
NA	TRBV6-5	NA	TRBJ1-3	TGTGCCAGCAGTTACGTATTCCCCTCTGGAAACACCATATATTTT	CASSYVFPSGNTIYF
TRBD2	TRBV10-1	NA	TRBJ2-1	TGCGCCAGCAGTGTTACGGGTCGCCTAGCGGGAGGTGCTTACAATGAGCAGTTCTTC	CASSVTGRLAGGAYNEQFF
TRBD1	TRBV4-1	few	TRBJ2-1	TGCGCCAGCAGCCAGACCAGGGACAGGGCCAACAATGAGCAGTTCTTC	CASSQTRDRANNEQFF
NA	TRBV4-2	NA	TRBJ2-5	TGTGCCAGCAGCCCCGAGCAGCGTCCACAAGAGACCCAGTACTTC	CASSPEQRPQETQYF
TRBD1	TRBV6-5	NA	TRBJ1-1	TGTGCCAGCAGAGGACAGGTGAACACTGAAGCTTTCTTT	CASRGQVNTEAFF
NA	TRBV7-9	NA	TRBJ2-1	TGTGCCAGCAGCTTAGGACTTAACAATGAGCAGTTCTTC	CASSLGLNNEQFF
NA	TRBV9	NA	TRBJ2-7	TGTGCCAGCAGCGTACCCCCAGAGGGAAGCTCCTACGAGCAGTACTTC	CASSVPPEGSSYEQYF
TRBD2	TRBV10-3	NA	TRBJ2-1	TGTGCCATCAGCCTCTCAGAGGGGACTAGCGGGAGGACCAATGAGCAGTTCTTC	CAISLSEGTSGRTNEQFF
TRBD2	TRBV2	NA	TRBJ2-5	TGTGCCAGCAGTGAGCTATCCCTGGGACTAGCGGGAGTAGGGCAAGAGACCCAGTACTTC	CASSELSLGLAGVGQETQYF
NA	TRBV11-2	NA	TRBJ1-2	TGTGCCAGCAGCATACCAGGACTTCATAACTATGGCTACACCTTC	CASSIPGLHNYGYTF
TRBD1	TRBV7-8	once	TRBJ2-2	TGTGCCAGCAGCCCAAGTCACAGGGGGCCTCCGAACACCGGGGAGCTGTTTTTT	CASSPSHRGPPNTGELFF
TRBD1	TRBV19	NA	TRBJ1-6	TGTGCCAGTAGAAATGGACAGGCTAATTCACCCCTCCACTTT	CASRNGQANSPLHF
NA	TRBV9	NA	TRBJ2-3	TGTGCCAGCAGCGTAGTGACCAGGGATACGCAGTATTTT	CASSVVTRDTQYF
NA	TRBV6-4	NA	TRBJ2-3	TGTGCCAGCAGTGCCCTTCTCACAGATACGCAGTATTTT	CASSALLTDTQYF
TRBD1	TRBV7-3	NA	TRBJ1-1	TGTGCCAGCAGCTTACAGGGGGCATTGTCTGAAGCTTTCTTT	CASSLQGALSEAFF
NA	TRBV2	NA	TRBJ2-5	TGTGCCAGCAGTCCTGTAGCTAGCGCCCAAGAGACCCAGTACTTC	CASSPVASAQETQYF
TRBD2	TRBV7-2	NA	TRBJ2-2	TGTGCCAGCAGCGATAGCGGGTACAACACCGGGGAGCTGTTTTTT	CASSDSGYNTGELFF
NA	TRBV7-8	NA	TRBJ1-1	TGTGCCAGCAGCCCCGACAGCTTGAACACTGAAGCTTTCTTT	CASSPDSLNTEAFF
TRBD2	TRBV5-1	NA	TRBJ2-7	TGCGCCAGCAGCCAACTTGGGACTAGCGGGAGCGGCGAGCAGTACTTC	CASSQLGTSGSGEQYF
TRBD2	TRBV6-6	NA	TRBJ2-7	TGTGCCAGCAGTTACATTCTAGCGGCTAGCTACGAGCAGTACTTC	CASSYILAASYEQYF
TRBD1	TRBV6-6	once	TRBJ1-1	TGTGCCAGCAGGGGGACAGGTGATGAAATCGCTTTCTTT	CASRGTGDEIAFF
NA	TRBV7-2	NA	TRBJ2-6	TGTGCCAGCAGCTTAGATCGGGTCTCTGGGGCCAACGTCCTGACTTTC	CASSLDRVSGANVLTF
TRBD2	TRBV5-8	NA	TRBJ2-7	TGTGCCAGCAGCTTATGGGGCCCAGGACTAGCCTACGAGCAGTACTTC	CASSLWGPGLAYEQYF
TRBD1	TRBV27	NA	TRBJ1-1	TGTGCCAGCCGCCTAGAGGGGGCTAGCACTGAAGCTTTCTTT	CASRLEGASTEAFF
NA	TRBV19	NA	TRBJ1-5	TGTGCCAGTAAGCAGGGTAGGGAAAATAGCAATCAGCCCCAGCATTTT	CASKQGRENSNQPQHF
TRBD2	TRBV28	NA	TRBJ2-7	TGTGCCAGCAGTTCCGGGGGGAACTACGAGCAGTACTTC	CASSSGGNYEQYF
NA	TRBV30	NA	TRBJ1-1	TGTGCCTGGAGTGTAAACTTAGGGGACACTGAAGCTTTCTTT	CAWSVNLGDTEAFF
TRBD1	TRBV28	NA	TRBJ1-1	TGTGCCAGCAGTTTCCTAGGGGGCGAGCGCACTGAAGCTTTCTTT	CASSFLGGERTEAFF
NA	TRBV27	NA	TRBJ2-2	TGTGCCAGCAGTTTCACAACCGGGGAGCTGTTTTTT	CASSFTTGELFF
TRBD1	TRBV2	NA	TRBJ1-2	TGTGCCAGCAGTGAAATCGGTGACAGGGAGAATGGCTACACCTTC	CASSEIGDRENGYTF
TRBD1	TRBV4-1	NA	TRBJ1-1	TGCGCCAGCAGCCGAGGGGACAGGGACACTGAAGCTTTCTTT	CASSRGDRDTEAFF
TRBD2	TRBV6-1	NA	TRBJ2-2	TGTGCCAGCAGTGCGGCGAGACTAGCGGGACGCCCCGGGGAGCTGTTTTTT	CASSAARLAGRPGELFF
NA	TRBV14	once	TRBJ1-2	TGTGCCAGCAGCCAAGAAGGAAGGAGAAGCTTCTATGGCTACACCTTC	CASSQEGRRSFYGYTF
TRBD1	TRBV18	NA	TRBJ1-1	TGTGCCAGCTCACGCAGGGGGGTAACGACCGAAGCTTTCTTT	CASSRRGVTTEAFF
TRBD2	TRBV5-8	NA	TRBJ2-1	TGTGCCAGCACCTCCTGGATGGAGCGGGAGCAGGTCGATGAGCAGTTCTTC	CASTSWMEREQVDEQFF
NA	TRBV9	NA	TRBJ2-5	TGTGCCAGCACCCAGAACCCCGCGGGGACCCAGTACTTC	CASTQNPAGTQYF
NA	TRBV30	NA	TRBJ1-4	TGTGCCTGGAGTCATCGGGGGGGCCCTAATGAAAAACTGTTTTTT	CAWSHRGGPNEKLFF